This TCR beta chain was found in a study of blood T cell repertoires in COVID-19. The overall study: The United States, Italy and Spain provided the acute and convalescent COVID-19 samples. Nucleic acid was either cDNA or gDNA, and it came from T cells, B-cell-depleted T cells, or PBMCs.

Cohort 3 recovery required two negative PCRs, clearance, or symptom resolution. Clones were read by immunoSEQ multiplex PCR, and TCRdb kept only the in-frame ones, dropping some. This table holds about 410,000 clones, just under 90% found once. The length of the CDR3 is 15 residues. Germline V gene data show CDR1 as MDHEN and CDR2 as SYDVKM. Trimming at V came to 2 bases and at J to 10 bases, leaving 8 bases not matched to a gene. Sequences were obtained from PBMCs or T cells enriched from blood (not recorded which). The V gene is TRBV28, the J gene TRBJ2-1, with 10 bases identical to TRBD2. The receptor comes from a woman in her 30s who had recovered from COVID-19. The CDR3 bases are TGTGCCAGCAGTTTAGGGACTAGCGCCTTATCGGAGCAGTTCTTC. This gives the protein CASSLGTSALSEQFF.